Listed below are T cell receptor beta chains from one sample, sequenced in a study of CD8 T cells in ankylosing spondylitis. MiXCR, run by TCRdb on the 5' RACE reads, gives a single entry per CDR3 protein. The table lists roughly 490,000 distinct CDR3 sequences, roughly 5.3% of them singletons. Sequencing used blood, either unsorted or a sorted T cell fraction (not recorded which). The receptors shown here come from a male donor with ankylosing spondylitis. CDR3s include the opening cysteine and the closing phenylalanine or tryptophan. D genes are given only for firm matches. Clone sizes are given selectively: once, few, many, or a class where the clone is expanded.

d_call | j_call | clone_size | v_call | cdr3_nt | cdr3_aa
TRBD2 | TRBJ2-5 | many | TRBV12-3/TRBV12-4 | TGTGCCAGCAGCACCAGCGGGAGAGGGCAAGAGACCCAGTACTTC | CASSTSGRGQETQYF
. | TRBJ2-5 | many | TRBV29-1 | TGCAGCGTTGAACCCCGCCAGAGATCCATAGAGACCCAGTACTTC | CSVEPRQRSIETQYF
. | TRBJ1-2 | many | TRBV29-1 | TGCAGCGTCGGAACCGGGTCTAACTATGGCTACACCTTC | CSVGTGSNYGYTF
. | TRBJ2-1 | many | TRBV28 | TGTGCCAGCAGTTCCCCCCGCGGGATCTACAATGAGCAGTTCTTC | CASSSPRGIYNEQFF
TRBD2 | TRBJ2-7 | many | TRBV7-2 | TGTGCCAGCAGCCCGGGACTAGCGAGCTACGAGCAGTACTTC | CASSPGLASYEQYF
. | TRBJ2-1 | many | TRBV7-6 | TGTGCCAGCAGCTTACTGTTTAATGAGCAGTTCTTC | CASSLLFNEQFF
TRBD1 | TRBJ2-5 | many | TRBV4-1 | TGCGCCAGCAGCACGCCGGGACAGGGGACGAAGACCCAGTACTTC | CASSTPGQGTKTQYF
. | TRBJ2-7 | few | TRBV5-1 | TGCGCCAGCAGCTTGGGGGTGGACAACTACGAGCAGTACTTC | CASSLGVDNYEQYF
TRBD2 | TRBJ2-1 | few | TRBV6-5 | TGTGCCAGCAGTTTCCGACTAGCGGGAACCAATGAGCAGTTCTTC | CASSFRLAGTNEQFF
. | TRBJ1-1 | few | TRBV5-1 | TGCGCCAGCAGCTTGCAGGTTCAGGCTGAAGCTTTCTTT | CASSLQVQAEAFF
. | TRBJ1-1 | many | TRBV6-2/TRBV6-3 | TGTGCCAGCAGTTACCGGCAGGGGAGGATCAGAGGCACTGAAGCTTTCTTT | CASSYRQGRIRGTEAFF
TRBD1 | TRBJ1-1 | many | TRBV5-1 | TGCGCCAGCAGCCTACGATTGACAGGGGGAGGCACTGAAGCTTTCTTT | CASSLRLTGGGTEAFF
. | TRBJ1-2 | many | TRBV4-3 | TGCGCCAGCAGCCAAGATCGACTCCCTCTGAGGCTGGCTCATGGCTACACCTTC | CASSQDRLPLRLAHGYTF
TRBD1 | TRBJ1-2 | many | TRBV6-2/TRBV6-3 | TGTGCCAGCAGCTACAGGGGTCTCCGGGACAGCGACTATGGCTACACCTTC | CASSYRGLRDSDYGYTF
. | TRBJ2-1 | many | TRBV5-1 | TGCGCCAGCAGCTTGGCTATCCCTACCTACAATGAGCAGTTCTTC | CASSLAIPTYNEQFF
. | TRBJ2-3 | many | TRBV5-1 | TGCGCCAGCAGACGGGCAGCTAGCACAGATACGCAGTATTTT | CASRRAASTDTQYF
TRBD1 | TRBJ2-2 | few | TRBV28 | TGTGCCAGCAGTTTAAAGGGACAGACGGCCAACACCGGGGAGCTGTTTTTT | CASSLKGQTANTGELFF
TRBD2 | TRBJ2-5 | many | TRBV7-2 | TGTGCCAGCAGCTTAATGGGGGGGAGGGAGACCCAGTACTTC | CASSLMGGRETQYF
TRBD1 | TRBJ2-7 | many | TRBV20-1 | TGCAGTGCTAGAAAGGGGGCTGGACGGTCCTACGAGCAGTACTTC | CSARKGAGRSYEQYF
. | TRBJ2-5 | many | TRBV4-2 | TGTGCCAGCAGCCAAGATAGGGGGGGGTCCCAAGAGACCCAGTACTTC | CASSQDRGGSQETQYF
TRBD1 | TRBJ2-3 | many | TRBV7-9 | TGTGCCAGCAGCGCAGATCTACAGGGGGAGTTGAGAGATACGCAGTATTTT | CASSADLQGELRDTQYF
. | TRBJ1-2 | many | TRBV7-8 | TGTGCCAGCAGCTTCCGGGCCCTCTATGGCTACACCTTC | CASSFRALYGYTF
TRBD1 | TRBJ2-5 | few | TRBV5-5 | TGTGCCAGCAGCACGACAGGGATCCGGGAGACCCAGTACTTC | CASSTTGIRETQYF
. | TRBJ2-3 | many | TRBV10-3 | TGTGCCATCAGTGAACGACTGATTAACACAGATACGCAGTATTTT | CAISERLINTDTQYF
TRBD1 | TRBJ2-7 | many | TRBV15 | TGTGCCACCAGGAAACCGGGACAGGGAGGAGAGCAGTACTTC | CATRKPGQGGEQYF
. | TRBJ2-6 | many | TRBV11-1 | TGTGCCAGCAGCCCCCCAGGGGACCGTACTTCTGGTGCCAACGTCCTGACTTTC | CASSPPGDRTSGANVLTF
. | TRBJ2-2 | many | TRBV18 | TGTGCCAGCTCGCCCATCAGGACAGAGAACACCGGGGAGCTGTTTTTT | CASSPIRTENTGELFF
TRBD1 | TRBJ2-3 | many | TRBV18 | TGTGCCAGCTCACCGGACAGGGGCACAGATACGCAGTATTTT | CASSPDRGTDTQYF
. | TRBJ1-1 | many | TRBV25-1 | TGTGCCAGCAGTGAGACGCAGGGGACTGAAGCTTTCTTT | CASSETQGTEAFF
. | TRBJ2-2 | many | TRBV5-1 | TGCGCCAGCAGCTTGCTTGCACTTATTGACAGACCTGGGGAGCTGTTTTTT | CASSLLALIDRPGELFF
TRBD1 | TRBJ1-1 | many | TRBV20-1 | TGCAGTGCCCACAGACCGGACAGGGGATTTACTGAAGCTTTCTTT | CSAHRPDRGFTEAFF
. | TRBJ2-5 | many | TRBV9 | TGTGCCAGCAGCCAGACTGGGGCCGCGGAGACCCAGTACTTC | CASSQTGAAETQYF
. | TRBJ2-3 | many | TRBV7-2 | TGTGCCAGCAGCTTATACTTACCACCAGATACGCAGTATTTT | CASSLYLPPDTQYF
. | TRBJ2-5 | . | TRBV28 | TGTGCCAGCACCTTTCGTCGGGCGGGAGAGACCCAGTACTTC | CASTFRRAGETQYF
. | TRBJ1-1 | many | TRBV28 | TGTGCCAGCAGTTTGGTTCCCCGCGCGGGGAACACTGAAGCTTTCTTT | CASSLVPRAGNTEAFF
. | TRBJ2-1 | many | TRBV6-2/TRBV6-3 | TGTGCCAGCAGTTACTGGCCGGCCTCCTACAATGAGCAGTTCTTC | CASSYWPASYNEQFF
. | TRBJ2-3 | many | TRBV20-1 | TGCAGTGCTCTATCGGATACGCAGTATTTT | CSALSDTQYF
. | TRBJ2-3 | many | TRBV5-1 | TGCGCCAGCTGGACCTCAGGAGCTAGCACAGATACGCAGTATTTT | CASWTSGASTDTQYF
. | TRBJ2-3 | many | TRBV6-1 | TGTGCCAGCAGTGAAGACTACACAGATACGCAGTATTTT | CASSEDYTDTQYF
TRBD2 | TRBJ2-2 | many | TRBV20-1 | TGCAGTGCTAGCGGGAGGGCCTTAGGTACCGGGGAGCTGTTTTTT | CSASGRALGTGELFF
TRBD2 | TRBJ2-7 | few | TRBV6-1 | TGTGCCAGCAGTAAGGGACTATCGACCTACGAGCAGTACTTC | CASSKGLSTYEQYF
. | TRBJ2-1 | few | TRBV29-1 | TGCAGCGTCCGTCTAGCGACCTCCTACAATGAGCAGTTCTTC | CSVRLATSYNEQFF
. | TRBJ2-6 | . | TRBV25-1 | TGTGCCAGCAGTGGGACAGCTGGGGCCAACGTCCTGACTTTC | CASSGTAGANVLTF
TRBD1 | TRBJ1-1 | many | TRBV20-1 | TGCAGTGCCACCGACAGGGTTGGCACTGAAGCTTTCTTT | CSATDRVGTEAFF